A selection of T cell receptor beta chains follows, all from one sample in a study of control samples from healthy donors and cancer patients. TCRdb's copy holds only in-frame clones and misses some; the assay was immunoSEQ multiplex PCR. The sample has 20,000 to 25,000 clones; roughly 80% are singletons. Sequencing was done on a sample of PBMCs. These receptors were taken from a man aged 60 to 69 with colorectal cancer. The CDR3 runs from the conserved cysteine through the conserved F or W. D genes are given only for firm matches.

v_gene	d_gene	CDR3aa
TRBV6-4	TRBD2	CASRLNSGGAGDTQYF
TRBV6-2/TRBV6-3	.	CASSYSFFEGRIDEAFF
TRBV18	.	CASSPRDGKNTEAFF
TRBV5-1	.	CASSPVDIYGYTF
TRBV6-2/TRBV6-3	.	CASSSDGLAGELFF
TRBV30	.	CAWTEGQANYGYTF
TRBV5-4	.	CASSLDLGDTEAFF
TRBV14	.	CASSQEGHGDDEQYF
TRBV9	.	CASSVGIQGNTEAFF
TRBV7-2	.	CASSLAPGLGANVLTF
TRBV5-1	TRBD1	CASSLGQGAWEQYF
TRBV2	.	CASSDRGKNTEAFF
TRBV7-9	TRBD1	CASSVGTGEETQYF
TRBV18	.	CASSPSGGSDYGYTF
TRBV29-1	TRBD1	CSGRTGLGGKLFF
TRBV18	TRBD2	CASSPLAGTGHNNEQYF
TRBV19	TRBD1	CASSVTGTGTSGNTIYF
TRBV7-9	TRBD2	CASSFSGLAGSYEQYF
TRBV2	.	CASSVISGANVLTF
TRBV4-1	TRBD1	CASSQVDRFKNEQYF
TRBV2	.	CASTPGLSGANVLTF